The 2 T cell receptor beta chains below were found in one sample sequenced in a study of blood T cell repertoires in COVID-19. Method: immunoSEQ multiplex PCR; TCRdb's copy keeps in-frame clones and lacks some. There are some 290,000 clones in the sample; approximately 87% occur only once, and 3.5% to 5.5% lies in the top ten. Sequenced material: peripheral blood. The receptor set was obtained from a man in his 60s who had recovered from COVID-19.

V is TRBV7-8 and J is TRBJ2-5; D call uncertain. The CDR3 loop spans 14 amino acids. Germline V CDR1 and CDR2: SGHVS, FQNEAQ. V lost 1 base and J lost 4, with 10 bases in between. The CDR3 nucleotides read TGTGCCAGCAGCTTAGGAGTGGCAGGAGAGACCCAGTACTTC. Translation: CASSLGVAGETQYF.

The chain joins TRBV3-1 (or the pseudogene TRBV3-2) to TRBJ2-3, with TRBD1 matching 9 bases. Per germline, CDR1 LGHDT and CDR2 YNNKEL (reference sequence). The CDR3 is made up of 17 amino acids. The trim removed 4 bases at V and 6 bases at J, leaving 14 bases unmatched. In nucleotides, the CDR3 is TGTGCCAGCAGCCTGGCGGGGACAGGGTTAATGTCGGATACGCAGTATTTT. Translation: CASSLAGTGLMSDTQYF.